This entry describes one T cell receptor (beta chain). This clonotype came up once. This receptor's antigen is unknown. Base qualities were left out, and no much larger clone turns up one base away. The library was built by means of 5' RACE. A second PCR of about 6 to 12 cycles was run with a J-beta primer mix and a sample-barcoded 5' primer. A template-switch 5' adaptor carrying 12 random nucleotides introduced a unique molecular identifier onto each TCR beta cDNA molecule. Each sample yielded at least 3 million CDR3-containing paired-end reads. First-strand cDNA synthesis was performed from all RNA using the Mint cDNA synthesis kit, with priming by a TRBC-specific oligonucleotide. After uracil-DNA glycosylase treatment, a first 18-cycle PCR used universal primers M1SS and BC2_uni_R on all cDNA. Processing in the source paper ran as follows. Normalization of each sample was performed by random selection of 1 million high-quality reads, each carrying a distinct molecular identifier. Instead of being binned into consensus sequences, reads with shared molecular identifiers were discarded. MiTCR, with a Q25 quality threshold and the strictest error-elimination algorithm, was used for CDR3 identification, clonotype clustering and error correction. A nonparametric unseen species model with Euler transformation was used to estimate lower-bound total TCR beta diversity. TCRdb passed the public sequencing reads through fastp at Q25 and MiXCR, retaining productive beta sequences. Rows with one shared CDR3 protein collapse into an entry with the most common genes and DNA. In this record, the V and J calls reflect TCRdb's handling and not the investigators' own analysis. This sample is represented by 1.8 million or so distinct CDR3 sequences; about two fifths of them were singletons. The leading ten clones occupy more than 20% of the sample.

The sample is drawn from a study of blood T cells in healthy people across ages (dated by TCRdb to 2013 to 2016). As for the study more broadly: Template switching captured roughly one uniquely barcoded TCR beta cDNA molecule per two T cells in model experiments. Using deep sequencing normalized with unique cDNA molecular identifiers, the study measured how TCR beta repertoire diversity changes with age. Donors were grouped into four age groups: young (average approximately 15 years), middle-aged (39), aged (roughly 62) and long-lived (roughly 80). To avoid experimental bias, donors of different ages were distributed randomly across sequencing lanes. The study analyzed two additional independent replicas of 1 million unique cDNA reads from the same blood draw for two donors, one aged 18 to 29 and one aged 80 or older.

The investigation overall reported the following: Donor CMV infection status was unknown, potentially confounding age-related changes in expanded clonotypes. Observed TCR beta diversity per million T cells fell roughly linearly with age, and a significant reduction was already apparent by age approximately 40. Compared with the aged group, the long-lived group had more naive CD4+ T cells, fewer expanded clones and increased TCR diversity, suggesting age selection. Bulk unsorted PBMC profiling prevented conclusive comparison of naive and antigen-experienced compartments. Estimates of total diversity based on one million sequenced T cells were considered lower bounds and underestimates. Observed TCR beta diversity correlated strongly with the percentage of naive T cells measured by flow cytometry.

The germline V gene sets CDR1 to KGHSH and CDR2 to LQKENI. Measured from the cysteine to the phenylalanine, the CDR3 is 13 residues long. The sequence is cut down to CDR3 DNA, 39 bases in frame from base 1. V loses 5 bases of germline sequence and J loses 5 bases, and the interval between the two ends is 10 bases. Systemically healthy Caucasian individuals from Russia, roughly 40 in total and aged about 6 to 100 years, were included as donors. Each donor gave 9.5 to 10 milliliters of peripheral blood, drawn into EDTA-treated Vacutainer tubes. Ficoll-Paque density-gradient centrifugation was used to isolate PBMCs, with at least 7 million per sample. Trizol reagent was used to extract total RNA from PBMCs, with at least 5.5 micrograms per sample. For every donor, an aliquot of PBMCs went through flow cytometry to measure the percentages of naive CD45RAhigh/CD27high T cells.

The sequence was obtained from a human donor in good health. Rearrangement joined TRBV18 to TRBJ2-1; no D gene call is confident. Specimen: blood. This receptor carries the CDR3 CASSTDQNNEQFF. In nucleotides, the sequence is TGTGCCAGCTCAACAGACCAGAACAATGAGCAGTTCTTC.